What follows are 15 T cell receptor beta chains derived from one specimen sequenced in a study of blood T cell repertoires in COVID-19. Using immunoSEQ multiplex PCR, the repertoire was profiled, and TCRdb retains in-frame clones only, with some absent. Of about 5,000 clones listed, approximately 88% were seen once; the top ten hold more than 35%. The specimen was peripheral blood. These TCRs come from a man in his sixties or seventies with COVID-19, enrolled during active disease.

CDR3 coding DNA: TGTGCCAGCAGTTACGGGGGGGCCTACAATGAGCAGTTCTTC. Protein: CASSYGGAYNEQFF. The chain employs TRBV6-5 and TRBJ2-1, with 7 bases that match TRBD2. With 2 bases clipped from V and 2 bases from J, the junction kept 0 bases outside the gene matches. The CDR3 contains 14 residues. Germline lookup yields CDR1 MNHEY and CDR2 SVGAGI.

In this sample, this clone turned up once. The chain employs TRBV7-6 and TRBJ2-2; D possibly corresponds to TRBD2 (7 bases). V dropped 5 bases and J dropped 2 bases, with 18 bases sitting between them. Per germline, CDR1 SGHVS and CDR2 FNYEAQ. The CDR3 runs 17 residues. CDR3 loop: CASSPRGGGLNTGELFF. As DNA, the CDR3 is TGTGCCAGCAGCCCCAGGGGCGGGGGACTAAACACCGGGGAGCTGTTTTTT.

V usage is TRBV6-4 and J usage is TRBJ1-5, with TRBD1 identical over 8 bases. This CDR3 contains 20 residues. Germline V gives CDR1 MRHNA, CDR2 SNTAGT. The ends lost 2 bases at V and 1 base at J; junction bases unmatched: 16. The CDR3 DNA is TGTGCCAGCAGTGACAATTTCCGGACAGGGTCGAAGGAGAGCAATCAGCCCCAGCATTTT. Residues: CASSDNFRTGSKESNQPQHF.

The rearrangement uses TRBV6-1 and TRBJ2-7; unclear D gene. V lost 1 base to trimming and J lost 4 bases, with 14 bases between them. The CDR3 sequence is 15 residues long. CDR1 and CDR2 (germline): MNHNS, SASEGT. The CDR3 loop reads CASSEVQDRWYEQYF. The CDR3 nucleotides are TGTGCCAGCAGTGAAGTCCAGGATCGGTGGTACGAGCAGTACTTC.

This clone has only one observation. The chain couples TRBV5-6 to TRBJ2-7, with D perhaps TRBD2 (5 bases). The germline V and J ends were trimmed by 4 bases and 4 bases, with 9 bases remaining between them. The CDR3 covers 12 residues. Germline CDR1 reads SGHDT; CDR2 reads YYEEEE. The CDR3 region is CASSLRGYEQYF. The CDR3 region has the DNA TGTGCCAGCAGCCTTCGGGGTTACGAGCAGTACTTC.

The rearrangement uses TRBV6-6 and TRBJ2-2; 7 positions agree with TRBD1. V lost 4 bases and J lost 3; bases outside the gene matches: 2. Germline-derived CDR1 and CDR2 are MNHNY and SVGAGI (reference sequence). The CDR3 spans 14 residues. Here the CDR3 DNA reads TGTGCCAGCAGTTCGACAGGGTACACCGGGGAGCTGTTTTTT. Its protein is CASSSTGYTGELFF.

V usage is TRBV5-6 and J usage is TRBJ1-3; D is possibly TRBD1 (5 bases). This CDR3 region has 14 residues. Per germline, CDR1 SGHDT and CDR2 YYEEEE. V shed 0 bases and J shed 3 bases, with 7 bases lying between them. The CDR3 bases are TGTGCCAGCAGCTTGGAAAGGGGTGGAAACACCATATATTTT. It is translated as CASSLERGGNTIYF.

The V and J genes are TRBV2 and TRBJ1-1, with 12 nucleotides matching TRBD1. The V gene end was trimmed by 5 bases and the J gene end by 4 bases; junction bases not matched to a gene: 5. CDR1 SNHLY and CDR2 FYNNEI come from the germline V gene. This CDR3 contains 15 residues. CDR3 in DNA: TGTGCCAGCAGTACCGGGACAGGGGGCGGCACTGAAGCTTTCTTT. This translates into CASSTGTGGGTEAFF.

CDR3 DNA: TGTGCCAGCAGCTCCCCCGGGACTAGACTTTCAGATACGCAGTATTTT. It is translated as CASSSPGTRLSDTQYF. The chain carries TRBV5-4 and TRBJ2-3; TRBD2 matches 8 bases. Trimming at V came to 3 bases and at J to 4 bases, leaving 10 bases not matched to a gene. CDR1 and CDR2 from the germline V gene are SGHNT and YYREEE (reference sequence). CDR3 length: 16 residues.

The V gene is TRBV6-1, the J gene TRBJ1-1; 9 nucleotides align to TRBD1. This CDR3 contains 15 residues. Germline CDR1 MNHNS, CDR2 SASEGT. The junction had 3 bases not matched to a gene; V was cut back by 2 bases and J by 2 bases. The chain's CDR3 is CASSEMGQGNTEAFF. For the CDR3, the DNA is TGTGCCAGCAGTGAAATGGGACAGGGAAACACTGAAGCTTTCTTT.

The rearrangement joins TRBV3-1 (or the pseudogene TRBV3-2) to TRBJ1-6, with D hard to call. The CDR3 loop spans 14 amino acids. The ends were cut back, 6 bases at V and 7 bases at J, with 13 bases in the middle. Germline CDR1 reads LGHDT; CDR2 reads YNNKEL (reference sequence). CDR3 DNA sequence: TGTGCCAGCAGGCTCCGGGATGAGAATTCACCCCTCCACTTT. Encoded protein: CASRLRDENSPLHF.

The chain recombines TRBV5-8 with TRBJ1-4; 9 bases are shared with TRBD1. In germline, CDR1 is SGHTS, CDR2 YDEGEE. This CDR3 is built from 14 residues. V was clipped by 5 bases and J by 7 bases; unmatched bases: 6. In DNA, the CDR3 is TGTGCCAGCAGTCGCGACAGGGGGGTTGAAAAACTGTTTTTT. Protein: CASSRDRGVEKLFF. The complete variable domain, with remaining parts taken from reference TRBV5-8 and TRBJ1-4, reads EAGVTQSPTHLIKTRGQQATLRCSPISGHTSVYWYQQALGLGLQFLLWYDEGEERNRGNFPPRFSGRQFPNYSSELNVNALELEDSALYLCASSRDRGVEKLFFGSGTQLSVL.

The CDR3 spells CASIERGNEQFF. CDR3 DNA: TGTGCCAGCATAGAACGGGGGAATGAGCAGTTCTTC. The rearrangement uses TRBV6-5 and TRBJ2-1; perhaps TRBD2 as D (6 bases). Germline values: CDR1 MNHEY, CDR2 SVGAGI. V gave up 7 bases and J gave up 7 bases, with 11 bases separating them. The CDR3 covers 12 residues.

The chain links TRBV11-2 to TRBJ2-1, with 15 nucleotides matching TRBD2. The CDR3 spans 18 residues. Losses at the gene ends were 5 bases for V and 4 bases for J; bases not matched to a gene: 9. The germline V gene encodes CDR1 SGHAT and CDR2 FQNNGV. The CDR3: CASSRVPGLAGGYNEQFF. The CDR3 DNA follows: TGTGCCAGCAGCCGCGTCCCGGGACTAGCGGGGGGATACAATGAGCAGTTCTTC.

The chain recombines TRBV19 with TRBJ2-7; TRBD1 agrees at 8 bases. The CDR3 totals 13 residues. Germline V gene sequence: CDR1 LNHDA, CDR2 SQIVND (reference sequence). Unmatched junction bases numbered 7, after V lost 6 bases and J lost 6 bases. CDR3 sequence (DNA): TGTGCCAGTAGAGCAGGGGGCTATGCCGAGCAGTACTTC. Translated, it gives CASRAGGYAEQYF.